This T cell receptor (beta chain) comes out of a study of T cells in Graves' hyperthyroidism and ophthalmopathy. Study overall: Specimen type is peripheral blood, collected at initial diagnosis prior to any treatment. General observations from the study: Blood also showed most of the thyroid clonotypes that were expanded above 0.001. Ophthalmopathy stood apart from stable hyperthyroidism in a 13 V-J model.

Every diagnosis used clinical symptoms, serum thyroxine and TRAb, thyroid ultrasound and orbital computed tomography. Points on this clonotype: Its antigen is not identified.

Germline V CDR1 and CDR2: ENHRY, SYGVKD. The germline V and J ends were trimmed by 0 bases and 6 bases, with 12 bases remaining between them. CDR3 length: 15 residues. Amplified regions were TCR beta CDR3 sequences from RNA transcripts. The HTBI primer set served for first-round RT-PCR of the TCR CDR3. TCRdb re-derived calls from the multiplex PCR reads in MiXCR, one entry per CDR3 protein. The sample lists some 550,000 distinct CDR3 sequences; about a sixth were seen once. This receptor was taken from a woman aged 40 to 49 with Graves' ophthalmopathy. The material sequenced was blood. V usage is TRBV10-3 and J usage is TRBJ1-5; possibly TRBD1 for D (6 bases). The CDR3 sequence is CAISESTAGVQPQHF. CDR3 bases: TGTGCCATCAGTGAGTCGACGGCAGGGGTTCAGCCCCAGCATTTT.